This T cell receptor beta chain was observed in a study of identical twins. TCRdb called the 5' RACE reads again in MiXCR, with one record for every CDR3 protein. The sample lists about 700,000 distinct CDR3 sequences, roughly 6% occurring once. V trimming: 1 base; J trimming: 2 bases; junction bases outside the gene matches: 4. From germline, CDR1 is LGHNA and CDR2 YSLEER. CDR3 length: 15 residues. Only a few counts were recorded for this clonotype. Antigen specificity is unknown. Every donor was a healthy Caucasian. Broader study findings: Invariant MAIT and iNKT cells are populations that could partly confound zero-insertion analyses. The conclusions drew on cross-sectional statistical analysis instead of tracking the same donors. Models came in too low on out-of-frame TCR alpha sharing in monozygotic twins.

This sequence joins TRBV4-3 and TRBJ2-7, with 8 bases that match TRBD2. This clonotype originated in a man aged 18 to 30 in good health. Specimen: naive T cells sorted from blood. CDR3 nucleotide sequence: TGCGCCAGCAGCCAAGCGACGGGAGGGCCCTACGAGCAGTACTTC. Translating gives CASSQATGGPYEQYF.